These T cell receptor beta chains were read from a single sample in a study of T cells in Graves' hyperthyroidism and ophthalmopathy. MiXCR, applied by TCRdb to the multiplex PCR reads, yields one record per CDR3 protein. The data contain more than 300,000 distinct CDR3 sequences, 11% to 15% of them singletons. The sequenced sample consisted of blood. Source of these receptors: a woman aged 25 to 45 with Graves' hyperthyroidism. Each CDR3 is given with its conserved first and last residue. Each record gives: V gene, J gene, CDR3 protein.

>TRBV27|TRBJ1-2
CASSLRRNEGYTF
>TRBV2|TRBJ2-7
CASKYDRSSYEQYF
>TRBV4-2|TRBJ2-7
CASSQDSGYYEQYF
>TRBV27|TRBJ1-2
CASSLGGQGARGYTF
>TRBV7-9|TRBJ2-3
CASSKRDRGLDTQYF
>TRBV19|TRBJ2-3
CASSPRTSGMMTDTQYF
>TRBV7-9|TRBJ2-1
CASSLSATLDEQFF
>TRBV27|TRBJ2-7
CASSDRVGSSYEQYF
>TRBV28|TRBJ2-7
CASSLSLAAYEQYF
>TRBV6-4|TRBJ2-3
CASSEMGGTDTQYF
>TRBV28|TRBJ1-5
CASRITGDQPQHF
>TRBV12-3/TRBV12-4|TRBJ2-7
CASRVGGRYEQYF
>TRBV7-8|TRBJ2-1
CASSLWAGTSYNEQFF
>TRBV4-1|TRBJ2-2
CASSRATGELFF
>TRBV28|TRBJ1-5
CATYPPQGGIQPQHF
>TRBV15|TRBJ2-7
CATSRDGQGNYEQYF
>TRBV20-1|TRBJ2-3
CSAREISGSGDTQYF